These T cell receptor beta chains were read from a single sample in a study of T cells expressing NK-cell markers. TCRdb re-called the 5' RACE reads and shows each CDR3 protein once, DNA omitted. The table gives 150,000 to 170,000 distinct CDR3 sequences; the top ten clones make up roughly 35% of it. The sample was blood T cells: a sorted CD56 or NKG2C T cell subset, CD4+ or CD8+ T cells, or bulk PBMC T cells (not recorded which). The receptors were sampled from a woman aged 45-65 years in good health. The CDR3 runs from the conserved cysteine through the conserved F or W.

TRBV5-1	TRBJ2-1	CASSLGLASYNEQFF
TRBV4-1	TRBJ1-6	CASSPPTGQGRSSPLHF
TRBV27	TRBJ2-5	CASSGQGVETQYF
TRBV20-1	TRBJ2-7	CSARDVQGNEQYF
TRBV13	TRBJ2-1	CASSFGETYNEQFF
TRBV6-5	TRBJ1-3	CASSRDGPSGNTIYF
TRBV20-1	TRBJ1-5	CSASDPGQGGNQPQHF
TRBV2	TRBJ2-1	CASAGLAGGPQEQFF
TRBV27	TRBJ2-1	CASSLGLSYNEQFF
TRBV7-8	TRBJ2-5	CASSRGRTEETQYF
TRBV27	TRBJ1-1	CASSLYGSEAFF
TRBV11-2	TRBJ2-5	CASGFHTQETQYF
TRBV5-1	TRBJ2-3	CASSDPTDTQYF
TRBV27	TRBJ2-1	CASSPNRDSPQFF
TRBV12-3/TRBV12-4	TRBJ2-1	CASSLALPDRAPYNEQFF
TRBV6-6	TRBJ1-2	CASSNRDNYGYTF
TRBV7-2	TRBJ2-2	CASSPPDRANTGELFF
TRBV11-3	TRBJ2-1	CASSLNSGISYNEQFF
TRBV6-5	TRBJ2-1	CASGTSGSNEQFF
TRBV11-2	TRBJ2-1	CASSLSGPLGESYNEQFF
TRBV25-1	TRBJ1-1	CASSVSGRTEAFF
TRBV7-8	TRBJ2-7	CASSLESTAYEQYF
TRBV29-1	TRBJ1-5	CSPGQNQPQHF
TRBV30	TRBJ1-1	CAWTGGLNTEAFF
TRBV7-9	TRBJ2-1	CASSLRAYNEQFF
TRBV7-8	TRBJ1-1	CASSLANGANTEAFF